A single sample gave rise to the 25 T cell receptor beta chains below, sequenced in a study of Ad26.COV2.S vaccination and SARS-CoV-2 variants. Noted treatment: around 19 received Ad26.COV2.S at low or high dose, single or two shots; about five received placebo; per-sample allocation not given. It was on day 63 after the first vaccine or placebo injection that samples were taken. Libraries were prepared by immunoSEQ multiplex PCR; TCRdb keeps only in-frame clonotypes and omits some of them. The table includes about 320,000 clones, more than 70% detected once. Sequencing used peripheral blood, obtained in a trial of Ad26.COV2.S vaccine versus placebo. The source of these receptors is a person between 18 and 60 years old who received the Ad26.COV2.S COVID-19 vaccine or a placebo.

V is TRBV29-1 and J is TRBJ1-2; a weak D match, TRBD1 (5 bases). The germline gives CDR1 SQVTM, CDR2 ANQGSEA. V was cut by 4 bases and J by 5 bases, with 17 bases left in between. CDR3 length: 14 residues. The CDR3 loop reads CSVGGEAYGYGYTF. The CDR3 coding sequence is TGCAGCGTTGGGGGGGAGGCTTATGGGTATGGCTACACCTTC.

This clone appeared once. V and J are TRBV6-1 and TRBJ1-1, with D perhaps matching TRBD1 (6 bases). The length of the CDR3 is 13 residues. Germline assignment: CDR1 MNHNS and CDR2 SASEGT. V lost 5 bases and J 3 bases, leaving 10 bases between the germline ends. The CDR3 DNA sequence: TGTGCCAGCAGTTATCGGACAGACACTGAAGCTTTCTTT. It translates to CASSYRTDTEAFF.

This clone was counted once. The rearrangement uses TRBV7-2 and TRBJ2-3, with 9 bases fitting TRBD2. V shed 10 bases and J 2 bases; nucleotides not matched to a gene: 7. In germline, CDR1 is SGHTA, CDR2 FQGNSA. CDR3 length: 14 residues. CDR3: CAIRAGGHTDTQYF. Here the CDR3 DNA reads TGTGCCATAAGAGCGGGGGGTCACACAGATACGCAGTATTTT. The entire variable domain, with the rest obtained from reference TRBV7-2 and TRBJ2-3, is as follows: GAGVSQSPSNKVTEKGKDVELRCDPISGHTALYWYRQSLGQGLEFLIYFQGNSAPDKSGLPSDRFSAERTGGSVSTLTIQRTQQEDSAVYLCAIRAGGHTDTQYFGPGTRLTVL.

The rearrangement uses TRBV7-9 and TRBJ2-3; 8 bases align to TRBD2. With V trimmed by 4 bases and J by 3 bases, 12 bases remained unmatched. The CDR3 totals 17 residues. CDR1 and CDR2 from the germline V gene are SEHNR and FQNEAQ (reference sequence). DNA of the CDR3: TGTGCCAGCAGCTCCACGGTCGGCGGGGGGTATACAGATACGCAGTATTTT. This sequence encodes CASSSTVGGGYTDTQYF.

This clone was found a few times. V usage is TRBV7-7 and J usage is TRBJ2-5; tentatively, D is TRBD1 or TRBD2 (5 bases each). Germline values: CDR1 SSHAT, CDR2 FNYEAQ (reference sequence). V gave up 6 bases and J gave up 5 bases, with 19 bases separating them. This CDR3 contains 15 residues. DNA for the CDR3: TGTGCCAGCAGACGTTTAGGGACGTCTACGGAGACCCAGTACTTC. It translates to CASRRLGTSTETQYF.

The chain joins TRBV3-1 (or the pseudogene TRBV3-2) to TRBJ1-1; TRBD1 aligns across 9 bases. The germline V gene has CDR1 LGHDT and CDR2 YNNKEL (reference sequence). After removal of 2 bases from V and 3 bases from J, the junction contained 10 bases not matched to a gene. This CDR3 contains 17 residues. CDR3 sequence (DNA): TGTGCCAGCAGCCAACCCGGGACAGGGATAAACGACACTGAAGCTTTCTTT. Its protein is CASSQPGTGINDTEAFF.

The chain combines TRBV25-1 with TRBJ2-2; D unresolved. Deletions cut 4 bases from V and 4 bases from J, with 10 bases between. The CDR3 loop spans 14 amino acids. Germline V gives CDR1 MGHDK, CDR2 SYGVNS. CDR3 nucleotide sequence: TGTGCCAGCAGTGGAGAGTGGGTCACCGGGGAGCTGTTTTTT. This translates into CASSGEWVTGELFF. Filled out from reference TRBV25-1 and TRBJ2-2, the complete variable domain reads EADIYQTPRYLVIGTGKKITLECSQTMGHDKMYWYQQDPGMELHLIHYSYGVNSTEKGDLSSESTVSRIRTEHFPLTLESARPSHTSQYLCASSGEWVTGELFFGEGSRLTVL.

The chain couples TRBV7-2 to TRBJ1-1; D uncertain. Germline CDR1 is SGHTA and CDR2 is FQGNSA. CDR3 size: 13 residues. V was clipped by 5 bases and J by 1 base, with 8 bases between them. This chain's CDR3 is CASSARQNTEAFF. The CDR3 region has the DNA TGTGCCAGCAGCGCCCGACAGAACACTGAAGCTTTCTTT.

The CDR3 region is CASSLDVALYGYTF. The CDR3 region has the DNA TGTGCCAGCAGCTTGGATGTAGCCCTCTATGGCTACACCTTC. The rearrangement uses TRBV5-4 and TRBJ1-2; D unclear. CDR1 SGHNT and CDR2 YYREEE come from the germline V gene (reference sequence). V was pared by 0 bases and J by 4 bases, with 10 bases between. The CDR3 spans 14 residues. The entire variable domain, with the rest obtained from reference TRBV5-4 and TRBJ1-2, is as follows: ETGVTQSPTHLIKTRGQQVTLRCSSQSGHNTVSWYQQALGQGPQFIFQYYREEENGRGNFPPRFSGLQFPNYSSELNVNALELDDSALYLCASSLDVALYGYTFGSGTRLTVV.

This clone was counted between two and nine times. The rearrangement links TRBV9 to TRBJ1-6; no clear D. Germline assignment: CDR1 SGDLS and CDR2 YYNGEE. Deletions cut 0 bases from V and 5 bases from J, with 3 bases between. This CDR3 spans 13 amino acids. The CDR3 loop reads CASSVVDNSPLHF. The CDR3 DNA reads as TGTGCCAGCAGCGTAGTGGATAATTCACCCCTCCACTTT.

The chain links TRBV5-4 to TRBJ2-1; D possibly corresponds to TRBD1 (6 bases). V lost 1 base, J lost 7 bases, and 15 bases lay in between. The CDR3 extends over 15 amino acids. From germline, CDR1 is SGHNT and CDR2 YYREEE (reference sequence). DNA of the CDR3: TGTGCCAGCAGCTTGCCGACAGGTAACGGGAATGAGCAGTTCTTC. It is translated as CASSLPTGNGNEQFF.

This chain joins TRBV7-8 and TRBJ1-3; D might be TRBD1 (6 bases). The CDR3 extends over 17 amino acids. Trimming removed 0 bases at V and 0 bases at J, with 12 bases between. Per the germline V gene, CDR1 is SGHVS and CDR2 is FQNEAQ. The CDR3 sequence is CASSLAGHLLSGNTIYF. The CDR3 nucleotides read TGTGCCAGCAGCTTAGCGGGACACCTTCTCTCTGGAAACACCATATATTTT.

The chain combines TRBV5-4 with TRBJ1-1, with TRBD1 as a possible D gene (5 bases). The V gene's germline CDR1 is SGHNT and CDR2 YYREEE (reference sequence). The CDR3 is made up of 17 amino acids. Trimming cost V 2 bases and J 4 bases, with 21 bases left between them. CDR3 DNA: TGTGCCAGCAGCTTCGCGCCAGGGTCGTTTTTGGGCACTGAAGCTTTCTTT. Amino acid sequence: CASSFAPGSFLGTEAFF.

The chain carries TRBV2 and TRBJ1-1; D is uncertain. Germline V gives CDR1 SNHLY, CDR2 FYNNEI. The V and J ends lost 4 bases and 8 bases respectively, with 14 bases between them. The CDR3 extends over 13 amino acids. The CDR3 DNA is TGTGCCAGCAGTGTTCTTAGCTTTTTAGAAGCTTTCTTT. Protein: CASSVLSFLEAFF.

The chain has TRBV9 and TRBJ2-3; D not certain. CDR3 size: 13 residues. Germline V gene lookup returns CDR1 SGDLS and CDR2 YYNGEE. The V end was cut by 0 bases, the J end by 2 bases, with 4 bases between. For the CDR3, the DNA is TGTGCCAGCAGCGTAGCGGACACAGATACGCAGTATTTT. Translation: CASSVADTDTQYF.

This chain joins TRBV10-3 and TRBJ1-2; TRBD1 aligns across 11 bases. The CDR3 sequence is 17 residues long. V trimming: 7 bases; J trimming: 4 bases; junction bases outside the gene matches: 14. The germline V gene has CDR1 ENHRY and CDR2 SYGVKD. CDR3 DNA: TGTGCCATCAACCGGGACAGGGGGGAGGTAACTGTCTATGGCTACACCTTC. It yields the protein CAINRDRGEVTVYGYTF.

The chain carries TRBV3-1 (or the pseudogene TRBV3-2) and TRBJ1-1, with 7 positions matching TRBD1. CDR3 size: 15 residues. V dropped 4 bases and J dropped 1; count of bases not matched to a gene: 6. The germline V gene encodes CDR1 LGHDT and CDR2 YNNKEL (reference sequence). CDR3 DNA sequence: TGTGCCAGCAGCCCCGAGACAGGGACGAACACTGAAGCTTTCTTT. It yields the protein CASSPETGTNTEAFF.

The V gene is TRBV6-6, the J gene TRBJ1-4; 8 bases are a match to TRBD1. The V gene's germline CDR1 is MNHNY and CDR2 SVGAGI (reference sequence). The ends lost 5 bases at V and 0 bases at J; junction bases unmatched: 14. The CDR3 is made up of 19 amino acids. CDR3 nucleotide sequence: TGTGCCAGCAGTCGCGACAGGGGTGAGTCTTATGCAACTAATGAAAAACTGTTTTTT. Residues: CASSRDRGESYATNEKLFF.

This clone has a single count. This chain connects TRBV29-1 to TRBJ1-2; the match to TRBD1 covers 9 bases. The V gene's germline CDR1 is SQVTM and CDR2 ANQGSEA. The CDR3 runs to 16 residues. Unmatched junction bases numbered 18, after V lost 6 bases and J lost 7 bases. CDR3 bases: TGCAGCGTCAAAGGGGGGACAGGGCTGGGTGTTAGTGGCTACACCTTC. It translates to CSVKGGTGLGVSGYTF.

The rearrangement joins TRBV10-3 to TRBJ1-1; D unclear. Germline loops: CDR1 ENHRY, CDR2 SYGVKD. V lost 10 bases and J 0 bases, leaving 18 bases between the germline ends. The CDR3 is 15 amino acids. CDR3: CATSTRGRMNTEAFF. The CDR3 nucleotides are TGTGCCACCTCCACCCGAGGACGGATGAACACTGAAGCTTTCTTT.

The chain carries TRBV5-1 and TRBJ1-2, with 7 bases identical to TRBD1. V was clipped by 0 bases and J by 4 bases; unmatched bases: 9. This CDR3 has 16 residues. Germline V gives CDR1 SGHRS, CDR2 YFSETQ. CDR3 protein: CASSLGPTGSSYGYTF. In DNA, the CDR3 is TGCGCCAGCAGCTTGGGCCCGACAGGGAGCTCCTATGGCTACACCTTC.

This clone was seen more than once but under ten times. This chain links TRBV19 with TRBJ1-3; D ambiguous. CDR1 and CDR2 (germline): LNHDA, SQIVND (reference sequence). The V end lost 6 bases, the J end lost 0 bases, and 12 bases lay between the germline ends. The CDR3 is 15 amino acids. CDR3 bases: TGTGCCAGTAGAGGACCTCCCTTCTCTGGAAACACCATATATTTT. This translates into CASRGPPFSGNTIYF.

This clone occurred a few times. The chain has TRBV4-2 and TRBJ1-4, with D hard to call. The ends were cut back, 4 bases at V and 0 bases at J, with 9 bases in the middle. CDR3 length: 15 residues. Germline V gene lookup returns CDR1 LGHNA and CDR2 YNFKEQ. As DNA, the CDR3 is TGTGCCAGCAGCCTCCGGGCTGCAACTAATGAAAAACTGTTTTTT. This gives the protein CASSLRAATNEKLFF.

This rearrangement joins TRBV14 to TRBJ1-2, with a weak D call TRBD1 (5 bases). The germline V gene has CDR1 SGHDN and CDR2 FVKESK. This CDR3 comprises 15 residues. Trimming shortened V by 1 base and J by 2 bases, and 11 bases separated the two germline ends. Here the CDR3 DNA reads TGTGCCAGCAGCCAAGGACCAGGGAGCAACTATGGCTACACCTTC. Its translation is CASSQGPGSNYGYTF. Complete variable domain (other parts from reference TRBV14 and TRBJ1-2): EAGVTQFPSHSVIEKGQTVTLRCDPISGHDNLYWYRRVMGKEIKFLLHFVKESKQDESGMPNNRFLAERTGGTYSTLKVQPAELEDSGVYFCASSQGPGSNYGYTFGSGTRLTVV.

J is TRBJ1-1 and V is TRBV18, with 7 bases that match TRBD1. The CDR3 covers 13 residues. CDR1 and CDR2 from the germline V gene are KGHSH and LQKENI. Losses at the gene ends were 6 bases for V and 5 bases for J; bases not matched to a gene: 6. CDR3 in amino acids: CASSPKQGTEAFF. CDR3 coding DNA: TGTGCCAGCTCCCCAAAACAGGGGACTGAAGCTTTCTTT.